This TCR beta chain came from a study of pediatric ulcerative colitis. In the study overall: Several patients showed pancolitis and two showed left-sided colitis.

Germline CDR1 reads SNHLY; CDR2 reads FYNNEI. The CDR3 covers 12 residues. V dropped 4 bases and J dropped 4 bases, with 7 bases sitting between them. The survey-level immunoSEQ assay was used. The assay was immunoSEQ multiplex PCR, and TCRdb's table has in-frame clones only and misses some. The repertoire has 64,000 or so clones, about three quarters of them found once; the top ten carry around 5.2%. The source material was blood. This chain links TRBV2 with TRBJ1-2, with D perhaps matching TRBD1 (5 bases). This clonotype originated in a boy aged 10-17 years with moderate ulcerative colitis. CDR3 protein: CASSGQSYGYTF. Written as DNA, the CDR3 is TGTGCCAGCAGTGGACAGTCCTATGGCTACACCTTC.